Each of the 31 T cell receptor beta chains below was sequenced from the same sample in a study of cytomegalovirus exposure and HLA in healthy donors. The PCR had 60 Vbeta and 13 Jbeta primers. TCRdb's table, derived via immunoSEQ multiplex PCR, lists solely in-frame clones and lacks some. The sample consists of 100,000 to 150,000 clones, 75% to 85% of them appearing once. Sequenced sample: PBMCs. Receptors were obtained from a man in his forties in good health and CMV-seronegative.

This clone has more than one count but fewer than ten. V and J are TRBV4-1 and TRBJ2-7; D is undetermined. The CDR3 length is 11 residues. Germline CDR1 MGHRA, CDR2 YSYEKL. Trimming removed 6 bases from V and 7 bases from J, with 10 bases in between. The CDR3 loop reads CASSHSKEQYF. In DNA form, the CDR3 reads TGCGCCAGCAGTCATTCTAAGGAGCAGTACTTC.

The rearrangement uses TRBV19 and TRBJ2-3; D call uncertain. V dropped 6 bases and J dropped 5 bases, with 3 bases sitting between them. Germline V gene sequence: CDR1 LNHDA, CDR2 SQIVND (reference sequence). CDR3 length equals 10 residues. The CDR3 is CASSGDTQYF. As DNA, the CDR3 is TGTGCCAGTAGCGGAGATACGCAGTATTTT.

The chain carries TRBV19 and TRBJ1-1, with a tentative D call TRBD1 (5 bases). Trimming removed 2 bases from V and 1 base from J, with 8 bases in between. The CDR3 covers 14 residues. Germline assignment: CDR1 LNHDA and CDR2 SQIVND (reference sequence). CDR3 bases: TGTGCCAGTAGTATACAAGGGGCGAACACTGAAGCTTTCTTT. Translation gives CASSIQGANTEAFF.

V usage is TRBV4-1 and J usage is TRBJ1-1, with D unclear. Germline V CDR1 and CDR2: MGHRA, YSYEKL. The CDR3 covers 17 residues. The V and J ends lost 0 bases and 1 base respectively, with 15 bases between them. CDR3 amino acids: CASSQDLAVIRNTEAFF. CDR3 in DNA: TGCGCCAGCAGCCAAGATTTGGCAGTGATACGGAACACTGAAGCTTTCTTT.

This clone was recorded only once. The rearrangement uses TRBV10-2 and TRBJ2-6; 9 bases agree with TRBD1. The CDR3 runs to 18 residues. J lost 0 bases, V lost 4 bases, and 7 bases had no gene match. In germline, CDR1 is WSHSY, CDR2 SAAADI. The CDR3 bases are TGCGCCAGCAGTGGTCCCGGGACAGGGTACTCTGGGGCCAACGTCCTGACTTTC. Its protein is CASSGPGTGYSGANVLTF.

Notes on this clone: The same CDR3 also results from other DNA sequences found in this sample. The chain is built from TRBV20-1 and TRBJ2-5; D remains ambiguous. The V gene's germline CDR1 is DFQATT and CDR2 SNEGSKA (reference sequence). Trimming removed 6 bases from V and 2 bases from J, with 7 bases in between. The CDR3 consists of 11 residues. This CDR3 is CSATFQETQYF. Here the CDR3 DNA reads TGCAGTGCCACTTTTCAAGAGACCCAGTACTTC.

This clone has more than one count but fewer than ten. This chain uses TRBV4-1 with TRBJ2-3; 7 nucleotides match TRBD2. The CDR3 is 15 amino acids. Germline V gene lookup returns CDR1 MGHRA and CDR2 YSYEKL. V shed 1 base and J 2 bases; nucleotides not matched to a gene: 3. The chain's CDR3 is CASSQVRDYTDTQYF. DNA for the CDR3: TGCGCCAGCAGCCAAGTACGGGACTACACAGATACGCAGTATTTT.

In nucleotides, the CDR3 is TGTGCCAGCCATTCCCGGACAAATTTGTATGGCTACACCTTC. Translating it yields CASHSRTNLYGYTF. The rearrangement links TRBV28 to TRBJ1-2, with D perhaps matching TRBD1 (5 bases). The CDR3 extends over 14 amino acids. V was pared by 8 bases and J by 5 bases, with 18 bases between. Germline assignment: CDR1 MDHEN and CDR2 SYDVKM.

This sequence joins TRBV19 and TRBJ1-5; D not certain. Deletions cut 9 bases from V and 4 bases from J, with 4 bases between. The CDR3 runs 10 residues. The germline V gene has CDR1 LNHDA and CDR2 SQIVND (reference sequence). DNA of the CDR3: TGTGCCAGCGGGAATCAGCCCCAGCATTTT. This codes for CASGNQPQHF.

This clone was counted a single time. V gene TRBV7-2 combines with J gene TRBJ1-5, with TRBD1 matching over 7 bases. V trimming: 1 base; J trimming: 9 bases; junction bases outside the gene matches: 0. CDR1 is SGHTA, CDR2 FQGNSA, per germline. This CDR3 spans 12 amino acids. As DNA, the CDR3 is TGTGCCAGCAGCTTAGAGGGGGCGCCCCAGCATTTT. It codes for CASSLEGAPQHF.

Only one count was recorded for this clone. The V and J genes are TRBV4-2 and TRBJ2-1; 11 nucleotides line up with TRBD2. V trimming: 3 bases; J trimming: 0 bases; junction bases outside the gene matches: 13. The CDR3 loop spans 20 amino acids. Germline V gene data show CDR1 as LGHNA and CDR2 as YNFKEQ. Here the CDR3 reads CASSHKIGASGGYSYNEQFF. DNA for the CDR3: TGTGCCAGCAGCCACAAGATAGGGGCTAGCGGGGGGTACTCCTACAATGAGCAGTTCTTC.

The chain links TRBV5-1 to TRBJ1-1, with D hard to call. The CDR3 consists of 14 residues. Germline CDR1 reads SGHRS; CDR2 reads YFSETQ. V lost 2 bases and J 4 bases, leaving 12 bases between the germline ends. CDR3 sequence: CASSFSGQFTEAFF. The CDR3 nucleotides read TGCGCCAGCAGCTTTTCAGGTCAGTTCACTGAAGCTTTCTTT.

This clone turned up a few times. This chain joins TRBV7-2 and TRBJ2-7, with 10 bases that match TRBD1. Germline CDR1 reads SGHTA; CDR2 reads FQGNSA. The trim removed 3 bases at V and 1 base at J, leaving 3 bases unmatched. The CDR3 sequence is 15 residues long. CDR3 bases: TGTGCCAGCAGCTTGCGGACAGGGGGATCCTACGAGCAGTACTTC. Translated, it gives CASSLRTGGSYEQYF.

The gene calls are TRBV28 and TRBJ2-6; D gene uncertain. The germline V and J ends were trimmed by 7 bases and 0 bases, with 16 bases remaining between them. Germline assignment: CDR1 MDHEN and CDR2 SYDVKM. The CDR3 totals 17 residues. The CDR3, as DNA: TGTGCCAGCATAGGCACTCTTAGCCACTCTGGGGCCAACGTCCTGACTTTC. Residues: CASIGTLSHSGANVLTF.

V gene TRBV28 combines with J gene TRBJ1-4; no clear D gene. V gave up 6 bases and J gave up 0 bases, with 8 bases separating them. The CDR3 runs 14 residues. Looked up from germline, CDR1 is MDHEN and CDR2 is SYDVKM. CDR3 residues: CASSVLSTNEKLFF. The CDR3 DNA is TGTGCCAGCAGCGTCCTTTCAACTAATGAAAAACTGTTTTTT.

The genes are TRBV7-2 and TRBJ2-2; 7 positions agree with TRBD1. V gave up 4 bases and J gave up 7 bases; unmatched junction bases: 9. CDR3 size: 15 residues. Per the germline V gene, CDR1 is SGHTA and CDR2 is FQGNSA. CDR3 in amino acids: CASSSNRGSGGELFF. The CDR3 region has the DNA TGTGCCAGCAGCTCCAACAGGGGCTCGGGCGGGGAGCTGTTTTTT. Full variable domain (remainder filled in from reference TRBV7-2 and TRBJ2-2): GAGVSQSPSNKVTEKGKDVELRCDPISGHTALYWYRQSLGQGLEFLIYFQGNSAPDKSGLPSDRFSAERTGGSVSTLTIQRTQQEDSAVYLCASSSNRGSGGELFFGEGSRLTVL.

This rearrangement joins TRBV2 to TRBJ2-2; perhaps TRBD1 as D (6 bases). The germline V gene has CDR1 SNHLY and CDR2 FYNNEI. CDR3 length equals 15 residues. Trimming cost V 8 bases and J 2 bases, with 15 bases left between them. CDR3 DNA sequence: TGTGCCAGCGGTATCGGACAGTCCAACACCGGGGAGCTGTTTTTT. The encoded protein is CASGIGQSNTGELFF.

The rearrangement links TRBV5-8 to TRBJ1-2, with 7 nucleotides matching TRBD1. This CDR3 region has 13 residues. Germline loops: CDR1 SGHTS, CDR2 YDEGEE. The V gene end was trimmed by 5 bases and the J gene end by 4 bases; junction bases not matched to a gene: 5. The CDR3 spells CASRNRGSYGYTF. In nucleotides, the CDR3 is TGTGCCAGCAGGAACAGGGGCTCCTATGGCTACACCTTC.

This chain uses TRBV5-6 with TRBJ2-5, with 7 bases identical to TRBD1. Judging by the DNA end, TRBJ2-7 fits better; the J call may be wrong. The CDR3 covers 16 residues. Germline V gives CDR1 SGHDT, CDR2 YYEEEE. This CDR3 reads CASSLAVTGLGYEQYF. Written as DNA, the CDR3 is TGTGCCAGCAGCTTGGCGGTGACAGGGCTAGGTTACGAGCAGTACTTC.

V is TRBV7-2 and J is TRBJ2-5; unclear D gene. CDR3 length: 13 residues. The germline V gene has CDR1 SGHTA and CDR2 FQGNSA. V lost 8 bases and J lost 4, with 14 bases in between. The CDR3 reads CASSRVSGETQYF. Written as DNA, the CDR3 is TGTGCCAGCTCGAGAGTATCGGGAGAGACCCAGTACTTC. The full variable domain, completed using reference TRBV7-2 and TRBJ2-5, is GAGVSQSPSNKVTEKGKDVELRCDPISGHTALYWYRQSLGQGLEFLIYFQGNSAPDKSGLPSDRFSAERTGGSVSTLTIQRTQQEDSAVYLCASSRVSGETQYFGPGTRLLVL.

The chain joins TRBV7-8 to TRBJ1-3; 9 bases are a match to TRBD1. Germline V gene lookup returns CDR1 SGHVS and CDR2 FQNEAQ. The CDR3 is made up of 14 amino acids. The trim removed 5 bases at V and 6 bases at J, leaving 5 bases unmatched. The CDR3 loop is CASSPRTGENTIYF. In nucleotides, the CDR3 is TGTGCCAGCAGCCCACGGACAGGGGAAAACACCATATATTTT. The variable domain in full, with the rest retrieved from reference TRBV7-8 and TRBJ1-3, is GAGVSQSPRYKVAKRGQDVALRCDPISGHVSLFWYQQALGQGPEFLTYFQNEAQLDKSGLPSDRFFAERPEGSVSTLKIQRTQQEDSAVYLCASSPRTGENTIYFGEGSWLTVV.

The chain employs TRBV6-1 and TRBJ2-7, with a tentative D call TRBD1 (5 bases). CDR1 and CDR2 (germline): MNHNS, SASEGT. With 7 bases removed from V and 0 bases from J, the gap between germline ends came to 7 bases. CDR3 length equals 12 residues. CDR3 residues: CASIRGSYEQYF. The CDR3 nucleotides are TGTGCCAGCATAAGGGGCTCCTACGAGCAGTACTTC.

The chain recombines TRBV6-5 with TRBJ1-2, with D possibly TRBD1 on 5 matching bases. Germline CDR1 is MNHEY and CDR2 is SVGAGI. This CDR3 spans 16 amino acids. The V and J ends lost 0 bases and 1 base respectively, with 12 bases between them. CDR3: CASSYSSRDFNYGYTF. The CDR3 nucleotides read TGTGCCAGCAGTTACTCATCCAGGGACTTTAACTATGGCTACACCTTC.

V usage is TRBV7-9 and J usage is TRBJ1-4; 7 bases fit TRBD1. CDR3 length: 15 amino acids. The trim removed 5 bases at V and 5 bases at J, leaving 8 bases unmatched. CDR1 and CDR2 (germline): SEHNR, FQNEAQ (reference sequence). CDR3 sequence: CASSPYKGQNEKLFF. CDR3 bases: TGTGCCAGCAGCCCGTATAAGGGACAGAATGAAAAACTGTTTTTT.

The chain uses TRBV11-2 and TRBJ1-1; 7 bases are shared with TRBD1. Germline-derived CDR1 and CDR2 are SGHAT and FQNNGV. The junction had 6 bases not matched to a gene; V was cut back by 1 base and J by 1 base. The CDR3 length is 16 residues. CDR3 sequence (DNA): TGTGCCAGCAGCTTAGCCCCGACAGGGCAGAACACTGAAGCTTTCTTT. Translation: CASSLAPTGQNTEAFF.

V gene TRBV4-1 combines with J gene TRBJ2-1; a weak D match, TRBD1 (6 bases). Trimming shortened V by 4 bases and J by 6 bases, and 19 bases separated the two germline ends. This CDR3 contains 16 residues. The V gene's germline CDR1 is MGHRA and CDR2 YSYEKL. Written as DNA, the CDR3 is TGCGCCAGCAGCCCGAAAGACAGGTCGAAGGTCAATGAGCAGTTCTTC. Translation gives CASSPKDRSKVNEQFF.

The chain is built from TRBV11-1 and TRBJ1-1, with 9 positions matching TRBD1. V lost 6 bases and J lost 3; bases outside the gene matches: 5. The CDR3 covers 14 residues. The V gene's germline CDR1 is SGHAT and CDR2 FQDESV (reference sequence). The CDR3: CASRPRTGDTEAFF. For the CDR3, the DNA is TGTGCCAGCAGACCAAGGACAGGGGACACTGAAGCTTTCTTT.

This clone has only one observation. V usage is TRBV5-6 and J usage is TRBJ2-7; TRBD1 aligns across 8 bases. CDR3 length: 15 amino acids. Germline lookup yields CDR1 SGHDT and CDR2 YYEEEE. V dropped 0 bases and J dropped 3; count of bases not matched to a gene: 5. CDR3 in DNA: TGTGCCAGCAGCTTGGATCCGGACAGGGTCTACGAGCAGTACTTC. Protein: CASSLDPDRVYEQYF. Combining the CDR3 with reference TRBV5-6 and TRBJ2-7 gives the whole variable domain DAGVTQSPTHLIKTRGQQVTLRCSPKSGHDTVSWYQQALGQGPQFIFQYYEEEERQRGNFPDRFSGHQFPNYSSELNVNALLLGDSALYLCASSLDPDRVYEQYFGPGTRLTVT.

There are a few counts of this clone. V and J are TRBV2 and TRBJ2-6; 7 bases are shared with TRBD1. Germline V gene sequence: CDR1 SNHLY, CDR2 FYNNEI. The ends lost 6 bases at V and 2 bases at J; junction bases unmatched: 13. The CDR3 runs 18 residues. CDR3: CASRPPPGDRAGANVLTF. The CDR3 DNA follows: TGTGCCAGCAGACCGCCCCCCGGGGACAGAGCTGGGGCCAACGTCCTGACTTTC.

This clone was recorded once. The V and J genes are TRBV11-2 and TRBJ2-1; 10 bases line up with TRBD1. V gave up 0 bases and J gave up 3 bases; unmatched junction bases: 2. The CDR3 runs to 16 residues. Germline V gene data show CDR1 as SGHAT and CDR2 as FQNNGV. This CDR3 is CASSLDRDRGYNEQFF. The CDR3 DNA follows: TGTGCCAGCAGCTTAGATCGGGACAGGGGCTACAATGAGCAGTTCTTC. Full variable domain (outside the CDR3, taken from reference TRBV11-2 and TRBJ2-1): EAGVAQSPRYKIIEKRQSVAFWCNPISGHATLYWYQQILGQGPKLLIQFQNNGVVDDSQLPKDRFSAERLKGVDSTLKIQPAKLEDSAVYLCASSLDRDRGYNEQFFGPGTRLTVL.

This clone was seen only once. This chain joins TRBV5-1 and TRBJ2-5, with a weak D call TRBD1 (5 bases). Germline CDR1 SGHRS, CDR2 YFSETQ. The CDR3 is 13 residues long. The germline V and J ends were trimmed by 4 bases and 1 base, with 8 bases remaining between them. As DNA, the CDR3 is TGCGCCAGCAGCACGACAGTCCAAGAGACCCAGTACTTC. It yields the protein CASSTTVQETQYF.